This T cell receptor beta chain was captured by sequencing in a study of shared clonotypes between healthy human individuals. Study-level findings and limits: Relative to memory subsets, naive subsets generally showed larger estimated richness.

Concerning this clone: Its antigen is currently unknown.

This CDR3 is 17 amino acids long. Germline V lookup: CDR1 KGHSH, CDR2 LQKENI. V lost 0 bases, J lost 0 bases, and 5 bases stayed unmatched. Assay used: immunoSEQ multiplex PCR; TCRdb lists only in-frame clones, some missing. The table has some 980,000 clones, more than 75% seen once; the top ten hold over 1.3%. The chain combines TRBV18 with TRBJ2-3, with 8 bases identical to TRBD2. The clonotype comes from a man younger than 35 in good health. Sample: memory CD4+ T cells sorted from blood. Subset of the sample: CD45RA-negative fraction. The CDR3 loop reads CASSPPQASGSTDTQYF. Here the CDR3 DNA reads TGTGCCAGCTCACCACCGCAGGCTAGCGGGAGCACAGATACGCAGTATTTT.